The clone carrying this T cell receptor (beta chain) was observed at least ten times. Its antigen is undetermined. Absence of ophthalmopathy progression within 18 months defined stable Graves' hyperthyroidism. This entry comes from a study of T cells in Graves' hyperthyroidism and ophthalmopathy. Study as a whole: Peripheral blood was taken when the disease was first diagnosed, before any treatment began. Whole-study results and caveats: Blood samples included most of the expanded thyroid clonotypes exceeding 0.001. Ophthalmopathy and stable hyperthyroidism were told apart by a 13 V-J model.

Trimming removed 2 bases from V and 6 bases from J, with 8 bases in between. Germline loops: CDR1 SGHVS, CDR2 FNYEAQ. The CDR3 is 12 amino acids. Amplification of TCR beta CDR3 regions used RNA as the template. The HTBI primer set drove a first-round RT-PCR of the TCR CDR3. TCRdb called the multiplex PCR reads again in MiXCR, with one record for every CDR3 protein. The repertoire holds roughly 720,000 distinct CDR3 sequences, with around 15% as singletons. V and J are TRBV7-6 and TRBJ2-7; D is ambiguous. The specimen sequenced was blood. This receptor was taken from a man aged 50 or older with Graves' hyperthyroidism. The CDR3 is CASSLMATEQYF. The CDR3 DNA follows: TGTGCCAGCAGCTTAATGGCAACCGAGCAGTACTTC.